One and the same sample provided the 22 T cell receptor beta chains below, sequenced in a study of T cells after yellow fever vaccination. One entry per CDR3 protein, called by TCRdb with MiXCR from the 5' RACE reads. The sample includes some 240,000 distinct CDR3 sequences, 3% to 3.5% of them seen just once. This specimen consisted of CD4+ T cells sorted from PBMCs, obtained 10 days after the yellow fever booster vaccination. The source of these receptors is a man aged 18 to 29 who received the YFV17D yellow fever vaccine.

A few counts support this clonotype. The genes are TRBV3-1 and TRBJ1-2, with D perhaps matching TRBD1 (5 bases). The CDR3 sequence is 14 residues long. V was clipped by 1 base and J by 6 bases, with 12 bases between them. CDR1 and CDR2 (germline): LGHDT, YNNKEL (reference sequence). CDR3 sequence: CASSQAQGVNGYTF. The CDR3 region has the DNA TGTGCCAGCAGCCAAGCCCAGGGAGTAAATGGCTACACCTTC.

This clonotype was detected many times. This CDR3 is CASSTGTDSYNEQFF. DNA for the CDR3: TGCGCCAGCAGTACCGGGACGGACTCCTACAATGAGCAGTTCTTC. The chain carries TRBV5-1 and TRBJ2-1; D may match TRBD1 or TRBD2 (5 bases each). This CDR3 region has 15 residues. Germline V gene data show CDR1 as SGHRS and CDR2 as YFSETQ. V was shortened by 5 bases and J by 0 bases, with 12 bases between the two germline ends.

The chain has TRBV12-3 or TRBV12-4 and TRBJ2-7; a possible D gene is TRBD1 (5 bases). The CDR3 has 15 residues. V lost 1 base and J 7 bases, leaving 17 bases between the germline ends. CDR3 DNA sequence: TGTGCCAGCAGTTTAGGTAGGGGTTGGATGGAAGAGCAGTACGTC. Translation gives CASSLGRGWMEEQYV.

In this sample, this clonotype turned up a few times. The CDR3 spells CASSAWERSDTQYF. CDR3 sequence (DNA): TGCGCCAGCAGTGCCTGGGAGAGGTCGGATACGCAGTATTTT. V is TRBV10-2 and J is TRBJ2-3; TRBD2 is a possible D gene (5 bases). The V gene lost 4 bases and the J gene lost 6 bases, with 14 bases spanning the gap. The CDR3 is 14 amino acids. From germline, CDR1 is WSHSY and CDR2 SAAADI.

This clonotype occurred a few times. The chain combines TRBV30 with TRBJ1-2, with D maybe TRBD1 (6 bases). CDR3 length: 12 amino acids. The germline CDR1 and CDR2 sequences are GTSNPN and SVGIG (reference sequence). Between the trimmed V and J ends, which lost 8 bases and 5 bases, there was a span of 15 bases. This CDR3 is CAGGQLVYGYTF. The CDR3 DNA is TGTGCCGGAGGACAGCTAGTATATGGCTACACCTTC.

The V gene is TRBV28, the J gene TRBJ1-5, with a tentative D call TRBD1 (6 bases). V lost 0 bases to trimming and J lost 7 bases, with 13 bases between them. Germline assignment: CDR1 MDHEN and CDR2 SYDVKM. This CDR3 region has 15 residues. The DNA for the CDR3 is TGTGCCAGCAGTTTATGGAGGGACAAAGGACAGCCCCAGCATTTT. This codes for CASSLWRDKGQPQHF.

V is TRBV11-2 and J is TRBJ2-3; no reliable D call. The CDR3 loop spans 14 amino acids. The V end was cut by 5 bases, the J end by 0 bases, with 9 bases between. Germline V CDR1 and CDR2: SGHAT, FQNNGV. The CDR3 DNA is TGTGCCAGCAGCCTATTCACGAGCACAGATACGCAGTATTTT. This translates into CASSLFTSTDTQYF.

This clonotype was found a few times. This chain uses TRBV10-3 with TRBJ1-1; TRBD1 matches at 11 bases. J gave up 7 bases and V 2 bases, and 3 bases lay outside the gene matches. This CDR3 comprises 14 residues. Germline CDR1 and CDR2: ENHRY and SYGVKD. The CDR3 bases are TGTGCCATCAGTGAGGGACAGGGGGCCGATGAAGCTTTCTTT. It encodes CAISEGQGADEAFF.

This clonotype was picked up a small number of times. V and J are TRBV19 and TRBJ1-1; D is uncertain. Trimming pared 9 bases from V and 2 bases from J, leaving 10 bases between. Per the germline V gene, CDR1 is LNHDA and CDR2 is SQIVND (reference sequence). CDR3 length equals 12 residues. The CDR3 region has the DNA TGTGCCAGCGGGCTTCTCAACACTGAAGCTTTCTTT. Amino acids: CASGLLNTEAFF.

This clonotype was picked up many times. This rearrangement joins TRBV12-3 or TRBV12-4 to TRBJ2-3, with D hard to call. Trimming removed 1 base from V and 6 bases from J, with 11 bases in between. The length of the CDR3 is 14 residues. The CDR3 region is CASSLETAWDTQYF. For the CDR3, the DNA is TGTGCCAGCAGTTTAGAAACAGCGTGGGATACGCAGTATTTT.

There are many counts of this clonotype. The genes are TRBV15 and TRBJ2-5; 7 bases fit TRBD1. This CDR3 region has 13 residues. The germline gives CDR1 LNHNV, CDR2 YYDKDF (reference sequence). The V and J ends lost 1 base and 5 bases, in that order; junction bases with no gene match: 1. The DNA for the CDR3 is TGTGCCACCAGCAGAGTCAGGGGGGAGACCCAGTACTTC. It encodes CATSRVRGETQYF.

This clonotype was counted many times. The CDR3 DNA follows: TGTGCCAGCAGCTCGAGGACTAGCGGGGGGGCCAGTGATACGCAGTATTTT. This gives the protein CASSSRTSGGASDTQYF. The chain carries TRBV7-9 and TRBJ2-3; 15 positions agree with TRBD2. The CDR3 length is 17 residues. The V segment lost 4 bases and the J segment 6 bases; nucleotides outside the gene matches: 8. From germline, CDR1 is SEHNR and CDR2 FQNEAQ (reference sequence).

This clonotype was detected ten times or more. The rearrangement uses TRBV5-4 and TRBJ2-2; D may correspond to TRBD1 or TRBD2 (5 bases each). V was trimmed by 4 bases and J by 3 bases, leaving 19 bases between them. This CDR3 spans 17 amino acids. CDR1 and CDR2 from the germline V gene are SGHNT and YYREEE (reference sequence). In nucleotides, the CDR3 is TGTGCCAGCAGCCGCTTTGAGGGGACCGGGCACACCGGGGAGCTGTTTTTT. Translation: CASSRFEGTGHTGELFF.

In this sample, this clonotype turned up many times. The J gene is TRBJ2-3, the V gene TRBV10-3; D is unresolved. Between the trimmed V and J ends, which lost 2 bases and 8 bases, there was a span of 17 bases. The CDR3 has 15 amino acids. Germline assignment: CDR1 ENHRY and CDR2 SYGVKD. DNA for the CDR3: TGTGCCATCAGTGAGGACCCTAGGGCCGGCGGTACGCAGTATTTT. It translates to CAISEDPRAGGTQYF.

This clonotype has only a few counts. CDR3 DNA: TGTGCCAGCAAAAAGGTCGCGTCAGGAATCACAGATACGCAGTATTTT. It codes for CASKKVASGITDTQYF. The genes are TRBV6-4 and TRBJ2-3; no clear D. V lost 7 bases, J lost 2 bases, and 19 bases lay in between. The CDR3 has 16 residues. Germline-derived CDR1 and CDR2 are MRHNA and SNTAGT.

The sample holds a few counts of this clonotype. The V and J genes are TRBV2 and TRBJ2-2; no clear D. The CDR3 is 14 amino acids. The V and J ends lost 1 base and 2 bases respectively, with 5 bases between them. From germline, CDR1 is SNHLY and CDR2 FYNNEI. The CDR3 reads CASSEGANTGELFF. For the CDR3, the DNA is TGTGCCAGCAGTGAAGGGGCTAACACCGGGGAGCTGTTTTTT. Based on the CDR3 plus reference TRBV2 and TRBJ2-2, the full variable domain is EPEVTQTPSHQVTQMGQEVILRCVPISNHLYFYWYRQILGQKVEFLVSFYNNEISEKSEIFDDQFSVERPDGSNFTLKIRSTKLEDSAMYFCASSEGANTGELFFGEGSRLTVL.

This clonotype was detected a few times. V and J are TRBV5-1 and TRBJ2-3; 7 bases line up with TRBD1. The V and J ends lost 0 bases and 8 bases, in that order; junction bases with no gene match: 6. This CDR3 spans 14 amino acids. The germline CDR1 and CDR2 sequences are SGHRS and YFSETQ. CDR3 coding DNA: TGCGCCAGCAGCTTGGGACAGGGAGAGGGTACGCAGTATTTT. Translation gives CASSLGQGEGTQYF.

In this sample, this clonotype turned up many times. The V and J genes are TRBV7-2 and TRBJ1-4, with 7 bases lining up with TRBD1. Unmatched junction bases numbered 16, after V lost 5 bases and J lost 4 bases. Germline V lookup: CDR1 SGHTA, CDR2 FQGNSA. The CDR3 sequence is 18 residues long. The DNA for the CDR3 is TGTGCCAGCAGCCCATATTATCTTGGACAGGATGTTAATGAAAAACTGTTTTTT. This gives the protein CASSPYYLGQDVNEKLFF.

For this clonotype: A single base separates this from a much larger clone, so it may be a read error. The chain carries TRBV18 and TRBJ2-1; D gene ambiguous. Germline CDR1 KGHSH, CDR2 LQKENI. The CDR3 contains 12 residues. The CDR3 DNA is TGTGTCAGCTCACCTTTAGTGAATGAGCAGTTCTTC. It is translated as CVSSPLVNEQFF.

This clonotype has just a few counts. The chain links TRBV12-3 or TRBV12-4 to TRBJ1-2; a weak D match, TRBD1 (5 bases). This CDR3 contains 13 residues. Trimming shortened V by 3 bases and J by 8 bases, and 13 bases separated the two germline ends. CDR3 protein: CASSFGTWGGYTF. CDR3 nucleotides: TGTGCCAGCAGTTTCGGCACCTGGGGCGGCTACACCTTC.

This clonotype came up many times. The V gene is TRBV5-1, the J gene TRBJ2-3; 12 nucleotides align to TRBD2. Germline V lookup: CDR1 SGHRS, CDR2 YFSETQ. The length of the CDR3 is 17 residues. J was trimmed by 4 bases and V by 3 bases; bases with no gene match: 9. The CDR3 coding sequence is TGCGCCAGCAGCTGGAGGCCTAGCGGGGGGGCGGCAGATACGCAGTATTTT. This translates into CASSWRPSGGAADTQYF.

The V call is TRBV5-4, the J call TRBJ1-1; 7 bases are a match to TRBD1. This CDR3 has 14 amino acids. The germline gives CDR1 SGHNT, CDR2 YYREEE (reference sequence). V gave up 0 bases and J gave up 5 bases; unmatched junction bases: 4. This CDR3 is CASSLEGGKTEAFF. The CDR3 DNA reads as TGTGCCAGCAGCTTGGAAGGGGGCAAAACTGAAGCTTTCTTT.